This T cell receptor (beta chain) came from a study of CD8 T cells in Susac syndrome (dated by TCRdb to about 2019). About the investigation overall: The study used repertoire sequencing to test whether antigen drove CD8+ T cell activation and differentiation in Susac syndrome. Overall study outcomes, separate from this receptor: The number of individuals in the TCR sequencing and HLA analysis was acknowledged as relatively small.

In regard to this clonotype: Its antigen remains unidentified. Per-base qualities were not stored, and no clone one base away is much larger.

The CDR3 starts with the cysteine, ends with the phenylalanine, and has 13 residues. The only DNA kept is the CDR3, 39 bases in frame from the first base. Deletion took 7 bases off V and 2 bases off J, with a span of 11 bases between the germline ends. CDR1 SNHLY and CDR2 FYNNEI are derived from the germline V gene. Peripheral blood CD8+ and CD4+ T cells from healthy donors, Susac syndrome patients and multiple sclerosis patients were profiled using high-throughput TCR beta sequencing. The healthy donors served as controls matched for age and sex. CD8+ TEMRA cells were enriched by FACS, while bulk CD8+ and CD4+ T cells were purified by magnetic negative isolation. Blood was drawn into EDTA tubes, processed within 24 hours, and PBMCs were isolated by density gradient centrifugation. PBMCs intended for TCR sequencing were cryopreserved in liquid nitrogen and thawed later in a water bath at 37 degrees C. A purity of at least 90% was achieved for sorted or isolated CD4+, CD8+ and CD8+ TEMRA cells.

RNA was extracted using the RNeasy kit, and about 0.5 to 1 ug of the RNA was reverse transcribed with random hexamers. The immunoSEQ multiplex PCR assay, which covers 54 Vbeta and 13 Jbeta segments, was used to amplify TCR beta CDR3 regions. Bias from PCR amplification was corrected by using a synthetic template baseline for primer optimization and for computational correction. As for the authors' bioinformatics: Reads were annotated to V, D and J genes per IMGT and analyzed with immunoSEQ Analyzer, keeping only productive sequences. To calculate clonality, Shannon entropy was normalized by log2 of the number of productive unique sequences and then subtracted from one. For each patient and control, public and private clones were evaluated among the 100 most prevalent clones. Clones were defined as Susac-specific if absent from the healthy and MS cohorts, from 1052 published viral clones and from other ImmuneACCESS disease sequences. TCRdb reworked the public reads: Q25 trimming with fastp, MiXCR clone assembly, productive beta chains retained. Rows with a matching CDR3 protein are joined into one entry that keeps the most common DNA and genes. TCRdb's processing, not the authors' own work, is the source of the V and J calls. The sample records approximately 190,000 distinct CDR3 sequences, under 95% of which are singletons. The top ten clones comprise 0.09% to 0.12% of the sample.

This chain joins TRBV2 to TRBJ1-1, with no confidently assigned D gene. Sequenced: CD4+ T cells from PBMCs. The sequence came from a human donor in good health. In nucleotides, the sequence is TGTGCCAGCAACGGTGGAGGTAACACTGAAGCTTTCTTT. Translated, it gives CASNGGGNTEAFF.